This T cell receptor (beta chain) is drawn from a study of blood T cell repertoires in COVID-19. Clones were sequenced by immunoSEQ multiplex PCR, and TCRdb holds only the in-frame ones, with some missing. The sample contains about 220,000 clones, roughly 89% of which appear only once. Living in about 25 US areas, the participants were between about 18 and 95 years of age. The junction had 14 bases not matched to a gene; V was cut back by 5 bases and J by 5 bases. The CDR3 has 17 amino acids. The germline gives CDR1 SNHLY, CDR2 FYNNEI. Sequencing was done on a sample of PBMCs or T cells enriched from blood (not recorded which). This clonotype originated in a woman between 40 and 50 years old with acute COVID-19. The chain uses TRBV2 and TRBJ1-5; TRBD1 aligns across 8 bases. In nucleotides, the CDR3 is TGTGCCAGCAGTCGAACAGGGGGAGGAGGAAGAGATCAGCCCCAGCATTTT. This encodes CASSRTGGGGRDQPQHF.